The 30 T cell receptor beta chains below all came from one sample that was sequenced in a study of siplizumab effects on memory and regulatory T cells (dated by TCRdb to about 2019). The method behind the library was the immunoSEQ multiplex PCR assay. Entries here come from immuneACCESS through TCRdb and include only in-frame sequences with V and J called. Some clones fail to appear in such tables; in the studies checked, an unresolved V gene covers under half of the shortfall, and the cause of the remainder is unknown. Across this sample there are some 9,000 clones, with approximately 74% seen only once. The ten largest clones take up roughly two thirds of the sample. Sequencing was carried out using effector memory CD8+ T cells sorted from blood. The cell subset or site label on this specimen signifies: unstimulated CD8+ effector memory T cells. Receptor source: a human donor in good health.

This CDR3 reads CASSLLVTANTEAFF. CDR3 sequence (DNA): TGTGCCAGCAGTTTACTGGTGACAGCCAACACTGAAGCTTTCTTT. V usage is TRBV6-5 and J usage is TRBJ1-1, with D perhaps matching TRBD1 (5 bases). This CDR3 region has 15 residues. Trimming removed 4 bases at V and 2 bases at J, with 14 bases between. Germline CDR1 reads MNHEY; CDR2 reads SVGAGI.

The chain combines TRBV6-1 with TRBJ2-7, with D tentatively TRBD1 (6 bases). The CDR3 has 15 amino acids. Between the trimmed V and J ends, which lost 0 bases and 0 bases, there was a span of 9 bases. The germline V gene encodes CDR1 MNHNS and CDR2 SASEGT. The CDR3 sequence is CASSEAQGSSYEQYF. CDR3 DNA: TGTGCCAGCAGTGAAGCGCAGGGGTCCTCCTACGAGCAGTACTTC.

This clone was counted between two and nine times. V and J are TRBV6-4 and TRBJ2-2; weak D call: TRBD2 (5 bases). CDR3 length: 13 amino acids. The germline CDR1 and CDR2 sequences are MRHNA and SNTAGT. V lost 3 bases and J lost 3, with 5 bases in between. CDR3 coding DNA: TGTGCCAGCAGTGAGCGGGACACCGGGGAGCTGTTTTTT. Its protein is CASSERDTGELFF.

The J gene is TRBJ1-1, the V gene TRBV27; D may be TRBD1 (5 bases). The CDR3 covers 12 residues. Trimming removed 3 bases from V and 6 bases from J, with 8 bases in between. Per the germline V gene, CDR1 is MNHEY and CDR2 is SMNVEV (reference sequence). This chain's CDR3 is CASSFPGSEAFF. The DNA of the CDR3 is TGTGCCAGCAGTTTTCCAGGGTCTGAAGCTTTCTTT.

This clone was seen a single time. The J gene is TRBJ2-1, the V gene TRBV7-2; D uncertain. Germline V gives CDR1 SGHTA, CDR2 FQGNSA. This CDR3 contains 12 residues. V lost 1 base and J lost 6, with 4 bases in between. This CDR3 reads CASSLGRNEQFF. In DNA, the CDR3 is TGTGCCAGCAGCTTAGGCCGCAATGAGCAGTTCTTC.

In this sample, this clone turned up once. CDR3 sequence reads: CASSGPTGTGLSLYGYTF. For the CDR3, the DNA is TGTGCCAGCAGTGGGCCTACGGGGACAGGGCTTTCTCTCTATGGCTACACCTTC. This chain connects TRBV27 to TRBJ1-2; 9 bases match TRBD1. The CDR3 runs to 18 residues. CDR1 and CDR2 from the germline V gene are MNHEY and SMNVEV (reference sequence). Unmatched junction bases numbered 17, after V lost 5 bases and J lost 4 bases.

This clone was recorded at least ten times. J is TRBJ2-2 and V is TRBV6-1, with D tentatively TRBD1 (6 bases). Trimming cost V 7 bases and J 5 bases, with 14 bases left between them. This CDR3 has 14 amino acids. From germline, CDR1 is MNHNS and CDR2 SASEGT. The CDR3 loop is CASIQGVGTGELFF. The CDR3 nucleotides are TGTGCCAGCATACAGGGCGTCGGTACCGGGGAGCTGTTTTTT.

The chain links TRBV6-5 to TRBJ2-1; D uncertain. CDR3 length: 13 residues. Trimming removed 5 bases from V and 9 bases from J, with 14 bases in between. Germline-derived CDR1 and CDR2 are MNHEY and SVGAGI. CDR3 region: CASSAREQREQFF. The CDR3 DNA reads as TGTGCCAGCAGTGCTCGCGAGCAGCGTGAGCAGTTCTTC.

This clone is deemed medium-sized (0.01 to 0.1%). The V gene is TRBV5-8, the J gene TRBJ1-2; 7 bases line up with TRBD1. CDR1 SGHTS and CDR2 YDEGEE come from the germline V gene. The CDR3 is 15 residues long. The junction had 10 bases not matched to a gene; V was cut back by 3 bases and J by 5 bases. CDR3 nucleotides: TGTGCCAGCAGCTACAGCGCCGGGACAGCTTATGGCTACACCTTC. Protein sequence: CASSYSAGTAYGYTF.

The chain has TRBV15 and TRBJ1-2; D remains ambiguous. V lost 0 bases and J lost 3, with 8 bases in between. The V gene's germline CDR1 is LNHNV and CDR2 YYDKDF (reference sequence). This CDR3 spans 14 amino acids. CDR3 coding DNA: TGTGCCACCAGCAGAGAAGGTGACGACTATGGCTACACCTTC. Amino acid sequence: CATSREGDDYGYTF.

J is TRBJ2-2 and V is TRBV27; D is ambiguous. The CDR3 totals 15 residues. Deletions cut 4 bases from V and 4 bases from J, with 13 bases between. CDR1 and CDR2 from the germline V gene are MNHEY and SMNVEV (reference sequence). CDR3 bases: TGTGCCAGCAGTTCCTTATATCCCTTCACCGGGGAGCTGTTTTTT. It yields the protein CASSSLYPFTGELFF.

In this sample, this clone turned up a few times. The rearrangement links TRBV6-4 to TRBJ2-2; 8 bases line up with TRBD2. V dropped 0 bases and J dropped 3; count of bases not matched to a gene: 6. The V gene's germline CDR1 is MRHNA and CDR2 SNTAGT. This CDR3 is 17 amino acids long. The CDR3 DNA is TGTGCCAGCAGTGACTCCATGGTGACTAGCGACACCGGGGAGCTGTTTTTT. Translated, it gives CASSDSMVTSDTGELFF.

The chain joins TRBV5-1 to TRBJ1-1; TRBD1 is a possible D gene (6 bases). V was shortened by 4 bases and J by 3 bases, with 19 bases between the two germline ends. Germline CDR1 and CDR2: SGHRS and YFSETQ. CDR3 length equals 16 residues. In DNA, the CDR3 is TGCGCCAGCAGCCCGGGATGGGGGGCTGATGACACTGAAGCTTTCTTT. It codes for CASSPGWGADDTEAFF.

About this clone: An end of the junction differs from the germline gene, which may be a read error. The chain combines TRBV7-7 with TRBJ1-1; D not certain. Germline CDR1 reads SSHAT; CDR2 reads FNYEAQ (reference sequence). This CDR3 has 12 residues. The DNA of the CDR3 is TGTGCTAGCAGCCCCGACGGGGTTAAAGCTTTCTTT. This translates into CASSPDGVKAFF.

V gene TRBV9 combines with J gene TRBJ1-2; D gene uncertain. V lost 4 bases, J lost 0 bases, and 13 bases lay in between. Germline loops: CDR1 SGDLS, CDR2 YYNGEE. This CDR3 is 15 amino acids long. The CDR3 sequence is CASSPGRVTNYGYTF. Here the CDR3 DNA reads TGTGCCAGCAGCCCAGGTAGAGTCACTAACTATGGCTACACCTTC.

This chain links TRBV5-5 with TRBJ2-7; D gene uncertain. The CDR3 runs to 14 residues. Germline V lookup: CDR1 SGHKS, CDR2 YYEKEE (reference sequence). V was pared by 4 bases and J by 6 bases, with 17 bases between. CDR3 amino acids: CASSPVSRVPEQYF. CDR3 in DNA: TGTGCCAGCAGCCCGGTGTCTAGGGTGCCCGAGCAGTACTTC.

CDR3 bases: TGTGCCAGCAGTGGAATACCGGGACAGTCTAACTATGGCTACACCTTC. It yields the protein CASSGIPGQSNYGYTF. V usage is TRBV6-1 and J usage is TRBJ1-2; 7 bases match TRBD1. CDR1 and CDR2 (germline): MNHNS, SASEGT. Trimming removed 4 bases from V and 0 bases from J; junction bases left unmatched: 8. CDR3 length equals 16 residues.

The chain uses TRBV20-1 and TRBJ2-7, with TRBD2 matching over 11 bases. CDR1 DFQATT and CDR2 SNEGSKA come from the germline V gene (reference sequence). Losses at the gene ends were 2 bases for V and 12 bases for J; bases not matched to a gene: 3. This CDR3 has 11 amino acids. CDR3 DNA sequence: TGCAGTGCTAGACTAGCGGGAGGATGGTACTTC. Protein: CSARLAGGWYF.

This clone was seen only a few times. V and J are TRBV10-3 and TRBJ2-7; TRBD1 matches at 9 bases. This CDR3 contains 14 residues. Losses at the gene ends were 4 bases for V and 3 bases for J; bases not matched to a gene: 4. Germline CDR1 reads ENHRY; CDR2 reads SYGVKD. CDR3 region: CAISGGTGIYEQYF. CDR3 bases: TGTGCCATCAGTGGCGGGACAGGGATCTACGAGCAGTACTTC.

In nucleotides, the CDR3 is TGCAGCGGGGGACTAGCGGGCCTCAATGAGCAGTTCTTC. Its protein is CSGGLAGLNEQFF. The chain employs TRBV29-1 and TRBJ2-1; 12 nucleotides line up with TRBD2. The CDR3 runs 13 residues. J lost 6 bases, V lost 7 bases, and 4 bases had no gene match. Germline CDR1 SQVTM, CDR2 ANQGSEA.

This clone was found a few times. The CDR3 DNA reads TGTGCCAGCAGCTTAGCCGTGGGCCCGACCGGCTATGGCTACACCTTC. Translation: CASSLAVGPTGYGYTF. V gene TRBV7-9 combines with J gene TRBJ1-2; unclear D gene. The CDR3 has 16 residues. Deletions cut 0 bases from V and 4 bases from J, with 15 bases between. Germline V gene lookup returns CDR1 SEHNR and CDR2 FQNEAQ (reference sequence).

The chain links TRBV10-3 to TRBJ1-2; maybe TRBD1 (5 bases). Germline V gene lookup returns CDR1 ENHRY and CDR2 SYGVKD. The CDR3 is 15 amino acids. V lost 6 bases and J 3 bases, leaving 17 bases between the germline ends. This CDR3 is CAIRNPGTSDYGYTF. In nucleotides, the CDR3 is TGTGCCATCAGGAACCCCGGGACCTCAGACTATGGCTACACCTTC.

This rearrangement joins TRBV6-6 to TRBJ1-2; the D gene is possibly TRBD1 (6 bases). This CDR3 is built from 12 residues. V lost 8 bases and J 4 bases, leaving 11 bases between the germline ends. Per the germline V gene, CDR1 is MNHNY and CDR2 is SVGAGI (reference sequence). The CDR3 nucleotides are TGTGCCAGCGGGGGGGCATTCTATGGCTACACCTTC. This gives the protein CASGGAFYGYTF.

This chain joins TRBV7-8 and TRBJ2-3; 15 bases map to TRBD2. CDR1 is SGHVS and CDR2 is FQNEAQ in the germline V gene. The CDR3 totals 17 residues. Unmatched junction bases numbered 5, after V lost 5 bases and J lost 2 bases. The CDR3 loop is CASSPGLAGGYTDTQYF. In nucleotides, the CDR3 is TGTGCCAGCAGCCCGGGACTAGCGGGGGGCTACACAGATACGCAGTATTTT.

V usage is TRBV27 and J usage is TRBJ2-7; D is possibly TRBD2 (6 bases). This CDR3 has 15 amino acids. The V end lost 6 bases, the J end lost 3 bases, and 18 bases lay between the germline ends. Looked up from germline, CDR1 is MNHEY and CDR2 is SMNVEV (reference sequence). CDR3 in DNA: TGTGCCAGCAGAATGACTAGTTATGGGGTCTACGAGCAGTACTTC. It is translated as CASRMTSYGVYEQYF.

The CDR3 sequence is CASSLATGTNYEQYF. In DNA, the CDR3 is TGTGCCAGCAGCTTAGCGACAGGCACCAACTACGAGCAGTACTTC. The chain employs TRBV11-2 and TRBJ2-7, with a possible D match to TRBD1 (6 bases). The CDR3 covers 15 residues. Germline V gives CDR1 SGHAT, CDR2 FQNNGV. Between the trimmed V and J ends, which lost 1 base and 3 bases, there was a span of 13 bases.

J is TRBJ2-5 and V is TRBV29-1; a weak D match, TRBD2 (5 bases). V lost 6 bases and J 2 bases, leaving 13 bases between the germline ends. Germline V CDR1 and CDR2: SQVTM, ANQGSEA. The CDR3 is 13 amino acids. In nucleotides, the CDR3 is TGCAGCGTGGTGGAGGCTTCTCAAGAGACCCAGTACTTC. Its protein product is CSVVEASQETQYF.

The V gene is TRBV7-9, the J gene TRBJ2-5; 12 nucleotides match TRBD2. The CDR3 is 16 amino acids. Germline CDR1 reads SEHNR; CDR2 reads FQNEAQ (reference sequence). V was clipped by 4 bases and J by 3 bases; unmatched bases: 6. DNA of the CDR3: TGTGCCAGCAGCTCATCGACTAGCGGGAGTAAAGAGACCCAGTACTTC. This gives the protein CASSSSTSGSKETQYF. Variable domain in full (rest from reference TRBV7-9 and TRBJ2-5): DTGVSQNPRHKITKRGQNVTFRCDPISEHNRLYWYRQTLGQGPEFLTYFQNEAQLEKSRLLSDRFSAERPKGSFSTLEIQRTEQGDSAMYLCASSSSTSGSKETQYFGPGTRLLVL.

The chain uses TRBV21-1 and TRBJ2-7; the D call TRBD1 from the table was never checked on the DNA. TRBV21-1 is marked as a pseudogene. The CDR3 sequence is 14 residues long. The CDR3 protein is CASSTRQETYEQYF. The CDR3 DNA sequence: TGTGCCAGCAGCACCCGACAGGAGACCTACGAGCAGTACTTC.

This clone was observed a few times. V gene TRBV5-5 combines with J gene TRBJ2-2; D is possibly TRBD1 or TRBD2 (6 bases each). V lost 3 bases, J lost 8 bases, and 14 bases lay in between. This CDR3 has 14 amino acids. The germline V gene encodes CDR1 SGHKS and CDR2 YYEKEE (reference sequence). The CDR3 DNA reads as TGTGCCAGCAGCTACTGGGGGGCAACAGGGGAGCTGTTTTTT. It encodes CASSYWGATGELFF.